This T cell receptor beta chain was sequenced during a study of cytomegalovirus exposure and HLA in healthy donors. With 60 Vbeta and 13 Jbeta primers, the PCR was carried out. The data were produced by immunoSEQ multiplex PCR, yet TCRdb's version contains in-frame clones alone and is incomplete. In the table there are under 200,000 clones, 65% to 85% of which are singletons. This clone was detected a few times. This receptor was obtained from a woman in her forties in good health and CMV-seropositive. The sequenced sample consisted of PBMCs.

In DNA form, the CDR3 reads TGTGCCAGTACTACAGGGAATTCACCCCTCCACTTT. Amino acids: CASTTGNSPLHF. The chain carries TRBV27 and TRBJ1-6, with TRBD1 as a possible D gene (6 bases). V lost 9 bases and J lost 7, with 10 bases in between. CDR3 length: 12 amino acids. Per the germline V gene, CDR1 is MNHEY and CDR2 is SMNVEV (reference sequence).